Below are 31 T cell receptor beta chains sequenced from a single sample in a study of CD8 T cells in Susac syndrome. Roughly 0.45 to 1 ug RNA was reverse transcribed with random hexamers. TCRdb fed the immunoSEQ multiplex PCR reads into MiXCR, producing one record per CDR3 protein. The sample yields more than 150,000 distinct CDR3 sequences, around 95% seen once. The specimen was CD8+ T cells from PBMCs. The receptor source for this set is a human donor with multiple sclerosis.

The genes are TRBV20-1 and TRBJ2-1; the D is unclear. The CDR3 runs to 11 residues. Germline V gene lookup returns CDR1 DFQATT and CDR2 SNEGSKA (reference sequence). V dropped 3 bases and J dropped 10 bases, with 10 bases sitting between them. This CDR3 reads CSARWQGEQFF. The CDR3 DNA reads TGCAGTGCTAGGTGGCAAGGGGAGCAGTTCTTC.

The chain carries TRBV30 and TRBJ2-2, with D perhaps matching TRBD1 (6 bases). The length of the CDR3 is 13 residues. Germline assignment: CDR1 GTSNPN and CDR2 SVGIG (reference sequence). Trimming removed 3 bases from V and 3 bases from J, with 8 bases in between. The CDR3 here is CAWRQGDTGELFF. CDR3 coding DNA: TGTGCCTGGAGACAGGGAGACACCGGGGAGCTGTTTTTT.

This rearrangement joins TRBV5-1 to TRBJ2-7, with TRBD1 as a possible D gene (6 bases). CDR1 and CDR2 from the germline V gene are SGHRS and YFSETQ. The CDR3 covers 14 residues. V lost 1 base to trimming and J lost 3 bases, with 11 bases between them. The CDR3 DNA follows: TGCGCCAGCAGCTTGCAAAAACAGGGCTACGAGCAGTACTTC. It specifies CASSLQKQGYEQYF. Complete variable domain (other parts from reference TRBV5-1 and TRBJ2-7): KAGVTQTPRYLIKTRGQQVTLSCSPISGHRSVSWYQQTPGQGLQFLFEYFSETQRNKGNFPGRFSGRQFSNSRSEMNVSTLELGDSALYLCASSLQKQGYEQYFGPGTRLTVT.

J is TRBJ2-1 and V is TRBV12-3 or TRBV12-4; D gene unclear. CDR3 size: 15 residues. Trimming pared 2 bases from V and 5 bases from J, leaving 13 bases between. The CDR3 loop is CASSLTANMHNEQFF. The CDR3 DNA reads TGTGCCAGCAGTTTAACAGCCAACATGCACAATGAGCAGTTCTTC.

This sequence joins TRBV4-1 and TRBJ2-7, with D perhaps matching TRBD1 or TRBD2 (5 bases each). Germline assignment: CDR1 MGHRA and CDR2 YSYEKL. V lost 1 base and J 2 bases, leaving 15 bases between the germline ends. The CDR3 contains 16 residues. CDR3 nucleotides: TGCGCCAGCAGCCAAGGAGTTACGGGACGGGCCTACGAGCAGTACTTC. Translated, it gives CASSQGVTGRAYEQYF.

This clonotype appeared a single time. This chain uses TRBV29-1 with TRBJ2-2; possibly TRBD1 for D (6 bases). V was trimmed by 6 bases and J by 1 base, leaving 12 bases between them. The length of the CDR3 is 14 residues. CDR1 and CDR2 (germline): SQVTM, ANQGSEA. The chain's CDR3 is CSVEDSKNTGELFF. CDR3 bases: TGCAGCGTCGAGGACAGCAAGAACACCGGGGAGCTGTTTTTT.

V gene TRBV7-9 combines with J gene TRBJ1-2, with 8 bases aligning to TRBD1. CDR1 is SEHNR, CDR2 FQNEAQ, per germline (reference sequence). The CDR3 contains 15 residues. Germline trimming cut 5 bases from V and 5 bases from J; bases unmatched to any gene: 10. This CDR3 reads CASSTSTGANYGYTF. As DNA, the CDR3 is TGTGCCAGCAGCACCTCGACAGGGGCCAATTATGGCTACACCTTC.

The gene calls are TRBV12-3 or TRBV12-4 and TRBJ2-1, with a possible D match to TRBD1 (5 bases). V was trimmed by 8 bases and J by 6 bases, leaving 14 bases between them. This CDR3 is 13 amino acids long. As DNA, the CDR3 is TGTGCCAGCCGGCCAGGGTTGTTCAATGAGCAGTTCTTC. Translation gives CASRPGLFNEQFF.

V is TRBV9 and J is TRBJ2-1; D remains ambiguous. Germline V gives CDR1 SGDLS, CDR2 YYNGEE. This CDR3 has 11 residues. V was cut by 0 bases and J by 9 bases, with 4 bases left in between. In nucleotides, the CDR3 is TGTGCCAGCAGCGTAGATGTTGAGCAGTTCTTC. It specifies CASSVDVEQFF.

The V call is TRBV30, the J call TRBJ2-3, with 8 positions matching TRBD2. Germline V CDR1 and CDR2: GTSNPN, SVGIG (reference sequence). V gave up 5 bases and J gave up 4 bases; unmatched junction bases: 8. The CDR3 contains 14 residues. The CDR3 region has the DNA TGTGCCTGGGTAGCGGGGTATGCGGCAGATACGCAGTATTTT. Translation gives CAWVAGYAADTQYF.

CDR3 loop: CAWSAGTGSYEQYF. DNA of the CDR3: TGTGCCTGGAGTGCCGGGACGGGCTCCTACGAGCAGTACTTC. The genes are TRBV30 and TRBJ2-7, with D perhaps matching TRBD1 or TRBD2 (5 bases each). Germline CDR1 reads GTSNPN; CDR2 reads SVGIG (reference sequence). Trimming shortened V by 1 base and J by 0 bases, and 10 bases separated the two germline ends. This CDR3 contains 14 residues.

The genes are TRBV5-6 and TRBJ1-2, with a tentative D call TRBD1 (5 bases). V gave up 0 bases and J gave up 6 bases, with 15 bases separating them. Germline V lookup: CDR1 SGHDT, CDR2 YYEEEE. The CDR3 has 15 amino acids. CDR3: CASSLDLKGLHGYTF. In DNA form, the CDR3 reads TGTGCCAGCAGCTTGGACCTGAAGGGGCTCCATGGCTACACCTTC. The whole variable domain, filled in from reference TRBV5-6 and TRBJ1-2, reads DAGVTQSPTHLIKTRGQQVTLRCSPKSGHDTVSWYQQALGQGPQFIFQYYEEEERQRGNFPDRFSGHQFPNYSSELNVNALLLGDSALYLCASSLDLKGLHGYTFGSGTRLTVV.

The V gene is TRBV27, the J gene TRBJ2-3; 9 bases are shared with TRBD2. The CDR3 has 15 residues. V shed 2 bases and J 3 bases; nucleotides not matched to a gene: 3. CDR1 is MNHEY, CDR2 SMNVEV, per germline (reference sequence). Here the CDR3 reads CASSLLAGLTDTQYF. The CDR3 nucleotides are TGTGCCAGCAGTTTACTAGCGGGGTTGACAGATACGCAGTATTTT.

The CDR3 coding sequence is TGTGCCAGCAGCGTATCAGGTTCGCGCACAGATACGCAGTATTTT. This encodes CASSVSGSRTDTQYF. The chain has TRBV9 and TRBJ2-3; D gene uncertain. Trimming left V 1 base short and J 1 base short, with 10 bases between. Germline V gene lookup returns CDR1 SGDLS and CDR2 YYNGEE. This CDR3 region has 15 residues.

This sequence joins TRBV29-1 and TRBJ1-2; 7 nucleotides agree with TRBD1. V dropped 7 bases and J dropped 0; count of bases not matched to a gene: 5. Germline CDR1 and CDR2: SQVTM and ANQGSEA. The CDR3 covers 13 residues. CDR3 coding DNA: TGCAGCGCCATAGGGGGCTCTAACTATGGCTACACCTTC. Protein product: CSAIGGSNYGYTF.

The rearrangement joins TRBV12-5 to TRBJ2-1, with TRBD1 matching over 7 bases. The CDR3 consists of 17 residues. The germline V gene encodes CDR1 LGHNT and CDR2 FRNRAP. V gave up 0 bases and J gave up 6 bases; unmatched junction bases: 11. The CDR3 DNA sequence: TGTGCTAGTGGTTTGGTACTAAACAGGGGTAGGTCCAATGAGCAGTTCTTC. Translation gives CASGLVLNRGRSNEQFF.

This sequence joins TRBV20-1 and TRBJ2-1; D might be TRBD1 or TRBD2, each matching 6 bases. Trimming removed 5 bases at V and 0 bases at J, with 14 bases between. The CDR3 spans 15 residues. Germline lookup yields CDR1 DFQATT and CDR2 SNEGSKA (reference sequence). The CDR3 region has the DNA TGCAGTGCTCCCCGAGGGGGGTCCTCCTACAATGAGCAGTTCTTC. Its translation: CSAPRGGSSYNEQFF.

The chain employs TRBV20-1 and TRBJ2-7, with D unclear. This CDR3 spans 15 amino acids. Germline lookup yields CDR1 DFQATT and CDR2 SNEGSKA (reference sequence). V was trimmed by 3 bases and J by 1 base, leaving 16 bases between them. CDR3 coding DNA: TGCAGTGCTAGGGTCGAAAAGGGCCCATCCTACGAGCAGTACTTC. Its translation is CSARVEKGPSYEQYF.

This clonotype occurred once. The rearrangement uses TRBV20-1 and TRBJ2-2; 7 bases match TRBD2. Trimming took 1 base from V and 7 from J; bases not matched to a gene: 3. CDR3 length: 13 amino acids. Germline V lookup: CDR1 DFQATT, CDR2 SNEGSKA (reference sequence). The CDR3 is CSARARTSGELFF. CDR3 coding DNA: TGCAGTGCTAGAGCTCGGACTAGCGGGGAGCTGTTTTTT.

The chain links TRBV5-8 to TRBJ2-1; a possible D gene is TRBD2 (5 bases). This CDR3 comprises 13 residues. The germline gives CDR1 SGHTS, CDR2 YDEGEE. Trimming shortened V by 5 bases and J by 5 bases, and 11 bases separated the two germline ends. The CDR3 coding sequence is TGTGCCAGCAGACCGGGATTAAACAATGAGCAGTTCTTC. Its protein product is CASRPGLNNEQFF.

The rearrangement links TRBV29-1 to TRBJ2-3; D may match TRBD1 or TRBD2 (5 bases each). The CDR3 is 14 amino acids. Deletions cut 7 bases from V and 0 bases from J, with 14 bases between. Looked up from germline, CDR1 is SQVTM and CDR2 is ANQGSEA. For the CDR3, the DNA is TGCAGCGCTCTAAGGGGACGTAGCACAGATACGCAGTATTTT. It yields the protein CSALRGRSTDTQYF.

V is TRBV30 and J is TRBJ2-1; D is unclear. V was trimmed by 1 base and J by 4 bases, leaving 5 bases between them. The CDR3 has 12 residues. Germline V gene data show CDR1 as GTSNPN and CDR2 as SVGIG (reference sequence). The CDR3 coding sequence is TGTGCCTGGAGTGAGGCTTACAATGAGCAGTTCTTC. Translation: CAWSEAYNEQFF.

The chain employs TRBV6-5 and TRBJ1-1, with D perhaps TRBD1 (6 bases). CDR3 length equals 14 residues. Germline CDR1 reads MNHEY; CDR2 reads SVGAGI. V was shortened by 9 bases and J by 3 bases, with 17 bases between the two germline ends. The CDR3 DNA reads TGTGCCAGTTCACTCGGGGGCGGGCACACTGAAGCTTTCTTT. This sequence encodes CASSLGGGHTEAFF.

The CDR3 DNA follows: TGTGCCTGGAGTATAGGACAGGGGGCAAGGAACACTGAAGCTTTCTTT. Amino acids: CAWSIGQGARNTEAFF. The rearrangement uses TRBV30 and TRBJ1-1; 11 nucleotides align to TRBD1. Trimming at V came to 2 bases and at J to 1 base, leaving 6 bases not matched to a gene. This CDR3 spans 16 amino acids. Germline V gene data show CDR1 as GTSNPN and CDR2 as SVGIG (reference sequence).

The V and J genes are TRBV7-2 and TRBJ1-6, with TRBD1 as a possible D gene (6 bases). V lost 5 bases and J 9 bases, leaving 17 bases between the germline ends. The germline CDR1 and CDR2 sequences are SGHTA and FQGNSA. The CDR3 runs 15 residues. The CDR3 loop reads CASSLKTGFSSPLHF. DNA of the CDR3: TGTGCCAGCAGCCTTAAGACAGGTTTCAGTTCACCCCTCCACTTT.

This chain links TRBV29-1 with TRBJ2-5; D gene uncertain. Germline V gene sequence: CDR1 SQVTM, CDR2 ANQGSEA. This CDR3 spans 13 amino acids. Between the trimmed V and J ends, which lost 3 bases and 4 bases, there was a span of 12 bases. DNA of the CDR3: TGCAGCGTTGACGGGCGACCGCGAGAGACCCAGTACTTC. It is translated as CSVDGRPRETQYF.

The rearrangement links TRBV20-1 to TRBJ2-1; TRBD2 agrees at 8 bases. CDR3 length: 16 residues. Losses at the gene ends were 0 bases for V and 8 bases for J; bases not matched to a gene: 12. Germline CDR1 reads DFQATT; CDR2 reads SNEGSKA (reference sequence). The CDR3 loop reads CSAREFFSGDMYEQFF. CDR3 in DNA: TGCAGTGCTAGAGAATTCTTTAGCGGGGACATGTATGAGCAGTTCTTC.

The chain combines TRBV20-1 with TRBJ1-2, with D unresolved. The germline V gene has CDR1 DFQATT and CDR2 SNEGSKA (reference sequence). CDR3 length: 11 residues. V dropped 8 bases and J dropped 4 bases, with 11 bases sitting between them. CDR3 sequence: CSRLEAYGYTF. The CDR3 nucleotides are TGCAGTCGTCTCGAGGCCTATGGCTACACCTTC.

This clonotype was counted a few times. For the CDR3, the DNA is TGTGCCAGCAGCCATAGCTCCTACAATGAGCAGTTCTTC. Its translation: CASSHSSYNEQFF. The chain has TRBV5-4 and TRBJ2-1; D unresolved. V was pared by 4 bases and J by 0 bases, with 5 bases between. Germline V lookup: CDR1 SGHNT, CDR2 YYREEE (reference sequence). This CDR3 comprises 13 residues. The full variable domain, rest sourced from reference TRBV5-4 and TRBJ2-1, is ETGVTQSPTHLIKTRGQQVTLRCSSQSGHNTVSWYQQALGQGPQFIFQYYREEENGRGNFPPRFSGLQFPNYSSELNVNALELDDSALYLCASSHSSYNEQFFGPGTRLTVL.

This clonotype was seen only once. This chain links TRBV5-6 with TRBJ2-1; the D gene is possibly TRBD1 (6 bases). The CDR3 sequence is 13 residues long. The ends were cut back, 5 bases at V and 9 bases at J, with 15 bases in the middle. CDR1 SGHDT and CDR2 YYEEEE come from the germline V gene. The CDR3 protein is CASSWGTSPEQFF. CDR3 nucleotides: TGTGCCAGCAGTTGGGGGACATCCCCTGAGCAGTTCTTC.

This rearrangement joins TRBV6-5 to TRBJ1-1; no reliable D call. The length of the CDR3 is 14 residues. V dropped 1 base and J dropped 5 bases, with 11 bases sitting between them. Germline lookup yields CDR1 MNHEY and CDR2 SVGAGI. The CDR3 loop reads CASSYWTRGTEAFF. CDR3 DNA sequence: TGTGCCAGCAGTTACTGGACCCGAGGGACTGAAGCTTTCTTT.